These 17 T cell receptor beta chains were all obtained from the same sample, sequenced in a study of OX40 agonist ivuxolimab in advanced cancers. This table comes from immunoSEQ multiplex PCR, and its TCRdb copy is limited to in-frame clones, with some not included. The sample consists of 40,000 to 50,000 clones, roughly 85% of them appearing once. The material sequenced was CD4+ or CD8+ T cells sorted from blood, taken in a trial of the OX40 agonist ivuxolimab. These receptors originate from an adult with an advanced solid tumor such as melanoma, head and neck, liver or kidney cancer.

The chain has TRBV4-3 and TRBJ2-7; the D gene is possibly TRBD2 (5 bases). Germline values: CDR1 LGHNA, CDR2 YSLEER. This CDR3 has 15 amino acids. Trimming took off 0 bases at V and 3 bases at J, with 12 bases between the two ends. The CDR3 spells CASSQESGEFYEQYF. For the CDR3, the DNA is TGCGCCAGCAGCCAAGAGTCCGGGGAGTTCTACGAGCAGTACTTC.

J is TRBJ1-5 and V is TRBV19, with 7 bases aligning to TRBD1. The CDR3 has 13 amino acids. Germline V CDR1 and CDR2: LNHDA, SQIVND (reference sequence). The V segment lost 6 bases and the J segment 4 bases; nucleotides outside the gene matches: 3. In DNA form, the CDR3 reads TGTGCCAGTAGAGAGACAGGGAATCAGCCCCAGCATTTT. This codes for CASRETGNQPQHF.

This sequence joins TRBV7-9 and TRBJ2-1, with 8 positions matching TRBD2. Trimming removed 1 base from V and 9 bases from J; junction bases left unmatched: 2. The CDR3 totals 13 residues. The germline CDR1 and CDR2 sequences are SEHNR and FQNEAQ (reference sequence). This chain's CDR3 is CASSLGLAGEQFF. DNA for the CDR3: TGTGCCAGCAGCTTAGGTCTAGCGGGTGAGCAGTTCTTC.

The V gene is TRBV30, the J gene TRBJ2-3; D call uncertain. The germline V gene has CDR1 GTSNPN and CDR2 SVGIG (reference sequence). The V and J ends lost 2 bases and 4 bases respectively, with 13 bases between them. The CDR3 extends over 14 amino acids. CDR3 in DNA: TGTGCCTGGAGTTTGGCGATTACTTCAGATACGCAGTATTTT. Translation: CAWSLAITSDTQYF.

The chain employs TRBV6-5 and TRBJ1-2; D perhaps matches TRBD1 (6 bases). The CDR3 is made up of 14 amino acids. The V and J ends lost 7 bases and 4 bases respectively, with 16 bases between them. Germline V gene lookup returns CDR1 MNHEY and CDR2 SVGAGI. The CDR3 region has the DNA TGTGCCAGCACCGGGGGCGCACCTGCCTATGGCTACACCTTC. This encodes CASTGGAPAYGYTF.

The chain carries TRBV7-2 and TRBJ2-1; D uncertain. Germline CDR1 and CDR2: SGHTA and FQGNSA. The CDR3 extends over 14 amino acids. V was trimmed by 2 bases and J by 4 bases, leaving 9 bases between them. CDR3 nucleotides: TGTGCCAGCAGCTTATTGCGTGCTTACAATGAGCAGTTCTTC. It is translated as CASSLLRAYNEQFF.

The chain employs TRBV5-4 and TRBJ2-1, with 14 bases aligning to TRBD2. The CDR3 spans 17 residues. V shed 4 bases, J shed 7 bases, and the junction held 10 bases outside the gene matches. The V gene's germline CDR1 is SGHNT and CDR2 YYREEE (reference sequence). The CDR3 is CASSPMLGTSGRNEQFF. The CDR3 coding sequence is TGTGCCAGCAGCCCCATGCTGGGGACTAGCGGGAGAAATGAGCAGTTCTTC.

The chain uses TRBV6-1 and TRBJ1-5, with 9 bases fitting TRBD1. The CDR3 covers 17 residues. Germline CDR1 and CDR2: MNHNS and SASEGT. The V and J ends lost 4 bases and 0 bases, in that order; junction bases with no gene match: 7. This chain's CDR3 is CASSALQGAHSNQPQHF. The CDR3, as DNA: TGTGCCAGCAGTGCGTTACAGGGGGCGCATAGCAATCAGCCCCAGCATTTT.

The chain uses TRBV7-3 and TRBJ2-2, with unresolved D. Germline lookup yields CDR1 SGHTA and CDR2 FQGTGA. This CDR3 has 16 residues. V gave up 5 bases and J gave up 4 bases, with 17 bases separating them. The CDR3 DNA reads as TGTGCCAGCAGCCCATCGTCAATCTGGGCCACCGGGGAGCTGTTTTTT. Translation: CASSPSSIWATGELFF. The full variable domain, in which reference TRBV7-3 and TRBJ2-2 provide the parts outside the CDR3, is GAGVSQTPSNKVTEKGKYVELRCDPISGHTALYWYRQSLGQGPEFLIYFQGTGAADDSGLPNDRFFAVRPEGSVSTLKIQRTERGDSAVYLCASSPSSIWATGELFFGEGSRLTVL.

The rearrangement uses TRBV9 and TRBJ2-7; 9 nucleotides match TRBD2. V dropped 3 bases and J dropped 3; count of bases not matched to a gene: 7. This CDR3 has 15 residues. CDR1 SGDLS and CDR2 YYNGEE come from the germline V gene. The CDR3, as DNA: TGTGCCAGCAGCGCCGGGACTAGCCCTATCTACGAGCAGTACTTC. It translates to CASSAGTSPIYEQYF.

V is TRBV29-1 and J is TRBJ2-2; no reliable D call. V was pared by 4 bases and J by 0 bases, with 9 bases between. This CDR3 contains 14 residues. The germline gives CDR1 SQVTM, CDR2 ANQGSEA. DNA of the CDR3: TGCAGCGTTGCTCGGGCAGCGAACACCGGGGAGCTGTTTTTT. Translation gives CSVARAANTGELFF.

This CDR3 reads CASSLQIGTEAFF. The DNA of the CDR3 is TGCGCCAGCAGCCTTCAAATAGGCACTGAAGCTTTCTTT. This chain connects TRBV10-1 to TRBJ1-1; D is unresolved. This CDR3 is built from 13 residues. The V and J ends lost 6 bases and 4 bases respectively, with 12 bases between them. Germline loops: CDR1 WNHNN, CDR2 SYGVQD (reference sequence).

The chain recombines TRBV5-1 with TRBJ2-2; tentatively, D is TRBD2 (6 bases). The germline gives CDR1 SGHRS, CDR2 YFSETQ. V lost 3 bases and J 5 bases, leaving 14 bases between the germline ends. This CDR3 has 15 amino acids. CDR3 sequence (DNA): TGCGCCAGCAGCTCCACTAGCAGCCCAACCGGGGAGCTGTTTTTT. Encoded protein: CASSSTSSPTGELFF.

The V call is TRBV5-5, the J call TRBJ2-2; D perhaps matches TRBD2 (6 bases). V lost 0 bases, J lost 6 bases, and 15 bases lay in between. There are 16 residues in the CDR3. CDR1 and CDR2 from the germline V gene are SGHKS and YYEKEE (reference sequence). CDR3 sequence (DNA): TGTGCCAGCAGCTTGGACCTGGGGAGGCGGGCCGGGGAGCTGTTTTTT. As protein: CASSLDLGRRAGELFF.

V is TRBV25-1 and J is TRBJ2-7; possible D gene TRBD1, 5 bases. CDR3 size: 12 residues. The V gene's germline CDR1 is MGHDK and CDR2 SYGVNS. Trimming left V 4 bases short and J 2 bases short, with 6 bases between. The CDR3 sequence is CASSGQTYEQYF. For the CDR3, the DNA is TGTGCCAGCAGTGGACAGACCTACGAGCAGTACTTC.

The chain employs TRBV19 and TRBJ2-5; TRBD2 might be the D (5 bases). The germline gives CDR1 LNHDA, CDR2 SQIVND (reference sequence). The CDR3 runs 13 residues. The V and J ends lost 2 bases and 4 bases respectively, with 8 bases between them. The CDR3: CASSIRLLETQYF. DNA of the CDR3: TGTGCCAGTAGTATACGACTACTAGAGACCCAGTACTTC.

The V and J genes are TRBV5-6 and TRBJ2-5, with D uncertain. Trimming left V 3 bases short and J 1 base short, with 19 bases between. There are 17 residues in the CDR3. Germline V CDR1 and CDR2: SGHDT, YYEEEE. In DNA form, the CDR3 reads TGTGCCAGCAGCTCTAAACCGAGGTATCAATTCCAAGAGACCCAGTACTTC. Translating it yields CASSSKPRYQFQETQYF.